The next 27 T cell receptor beta chains were all read from a single sample in a study of T cells in Graves' hyperthyroidism and ophthalmopathy. Amplified TCR beta CDR3 regions came from RNA transcripts. RT-PCR in the first round (using the HTBI primer set) targeted the TCR CDR3. TCRdb called the multiplex PCR reads again in MiXCR, with one record for every CDR3 protein. The sample includes 500,000 to 600,000 distinct CDR3 sequences, roughly 45% of them seen just once. The sequenced sample consisted of peripheral blood or thyroid tissue (not recorded which). These receptors all come from an adult woman with Graves' disease, either hyperthyroidism or ophthalmopathy (not recorded which).

The V call is TRBV20-1, the J call TRBJ1-2, with D possibly TRBD1 on 5 matching bases. CDR1 is DFQATT, CDR2 SNEGSKA, per germline (reference sequence). Trimming removed 4 bases from V and 6 bases from J, with 27 bases in between. The CDR3 extends over 17 amino acids. CDR3 residues: CSATPSGRASGDDGYTF. DNA for the CDR3: TGCAGTGCTACTCCGAGCGGGAGGGCCTCCGGGGACGATGGCTACACCTTC.

This clonotype was counted at least ten times. The rearrangement joins TRBV15 to TRBJ1-3; D is perhaps TRBD1 (6 bases). The CDR3 sequence is 14 residues long. V was cut by 4 bases and J by 2 bases, with 9 bases left in between. The germline gives CDR1 LNHNV, CDR2 YYDKDF (reference sequence). For the CDR3, the DNA is TGTGCCACCAGCATGGGGACACCTGGAAACACCATATATTTT. Its protein product is CATSMGTPGNTIYF.

This chain links TRBV2 with TRBJ2-6; TRBD2 agrees at 9 bases. V was pared by 7 bases and J by 0 bases, with 25 bases of the junction left unmatched. CDR1 and CDR2 (germline): SNHLY, FYNNEI. CDR3 length equals 23 residues. CDR3 in DNA: TGTGCCAGCAATTTAGCGGGAGCTAACACCGGCGGGACAGAGTTCTCTGGGGCCAACGTCCTGACTTTC. Translating gives CASNLAGANTGGTEFSGANVLTF.

The chain has TRBV12-3 or TRBV12-4 and TRBJ1-5; TRBD1 is a possible D gene (6 bases). Trimming pared 2 bases from V and 6 bases from J, leaving 11 bases between. This CDR3 contains 14 residues. In nucleotides, the CDR3 is TGTGCCAGCAGTTTAAACAGGGCAGTTCAGCCCCAGCATTTT. This translates into CASSLNRAVQPQHF.

This rearrangement joins TRBV29-1 to TRBJ2-7, with D possibly matching TRBD2 (5 bases). The CDR3 is 16 amino acids. Trimming pared 1 base from V and 3 bases from J, leaving 19 bases between. CDR1 is SQVTM and CDR2 is ANQGSEA in the germline V gene. CDR3 residues: CSVEGGDFLFNYEQYF. In DNA, the CDR3 is TGCAGCGTTGAAGGGGGAGACTTCTTATTCAACTACGAGCAGTACTTC.

This clonotype showed up many times. The chain joins TRBV29-1 to TRBJ2-7; TRBD2 is a possible D gene (5 bases). The CDR3 spans 15 residues. V shed 3 bases and J shed 1 base, with 16 bases lying between them. Germline CDR1 reads SQVTM; CDR2 reads ANQGSEA. CDR3 amino acids: CSVEFSRTPSYEQYF. The CDR3 DNA follows: TGCAGCGTTGAGTTCAGCAGGACTCCTTCCTACGAGCAGTACTTC.

This clonotype was seen at least ten times. This chain joins TRBV2 and TRBJ1-5, with unresolved D. With 3 bases removed from V and 0 bases from J, the gap between germline ends came to 9 bases. The germline CDR1 and CDR2 sequences are SNHLY and FYNNEI. The CDR3 runs 15 residues. The CDR3 DNA is TGTGCCAGCAGTGACCGGGAACATAGCAATCAGCCCCAGCATTTT. Its translation is CASSDREHSNQPQHF.

The genes are TRBV29-1 and TRBJ1-1, with no clear D. Germline V gives CDR1 SQVTM, CDR2 ANQGSEA. The CDR3 runs to 8 residues. The DNA of the CDR3 is TGCAGTTTGGTAGTAGCTTTCTTT. It codes for CSLVVAFF.

This chain joins TRBV10-3 and TRBJ1-5; 12 bases agree with TRBD1. Germline loops: CDR1 ENHRY, CDR2 SYGVKD. This CDR3 has 15 amino acids. V gave up 2 bases and J gave up 7 bases; unmatched junction bases: 3. The CDR3 loop is CAISEGTGGGQPQHF. The CDR3 DNA follows: TGTGCCATCAGTGAGGGGACAGGGGGCGGACAGCCCCAGCATTTT.

This clonotype has ten or more counts. The chain links TRBV6-1 to TRBJ1-4; D is ambiguous. This CDR3 spans 13 amino acids. In germline, CDR1 is MNHNS, CDR2 SASEGT. V was shortened by 4 bases and J by 4 bases, with 7 bases between the two germline ends. DNA for the CDR3: TGTGCCAGCAGTGGGGTGAATAATGAAAAACTGTTTTTT. Translating it yields CASSGVNNEKLFF.

The chain carries TRBV25-1 and TRBJ1-2; possible D gene TRBD1, 6 bases. CDR1 MGHDK and CDR2 SYGVNS come from the germline V gene. This CDR3 has 13 residues. The CDR3 DNA reads as TGTGCGCACACAGGGTTGTCGGGGCATGGCTACACCTTC. Translating gives CAHTGLSGHGYTF.

This clonotype came up many times. The V call is TRBV5-6, the J call TRBJ2-7; TRBD2 agrees at 11 bases. The V and J ends lost 0 bases and 2 bases, in that order; junction bases with no gene match: 1. The CDR3 consists of 15 residues. CDR1 SGHDT and CDR2 YYEEEE come from the germline V gene. CDR3 region: CASSLVTSGTYEQYF. CDR3 DNA: TGTGCCAGCAGCTTGGTGACTAGCGGGACCTACGAGCAGTACTTC.

In DNA form, the CDR3 reads TGCAGTGCTCCCTCGGGGGGGACAGGGCCCTACGAGCAGTACTTC. Its protein is CSAPSGGTGPYEQYF. J is TRBJ2-7 and V is TRBV20-1; D might be TRBD1 (9 bases). Germline V gene sequence: CDR1 DFQATT, CDR2 SNEGSKA (reference sequence). The V end was cut by 5 bases, the J end by 2 bases, with 19 bases between. This CDR3 has 15 amino acids.

A single count supports this clonotype. This rearrangement joins TRBV7-9 to TRBJ1-1; unclear D gene. Germline CDR1 SEHNR, CDR2 FQNEAQ (reference sequence). The CDR3 length is 14 residues. V was clipped by 4 bases and J by 3 bases, with 12 bases between them. CDR3 in amino acids: CASSSGVGDTEAFF. The CDR3 DNA sequence: TGTGCCAGCAGCTCTGGGGTTGGTGACACTGAAGCTTTCTTT.

This clonotype has a count of ten or more. The chain employs TRBV5-1 and TRBJ2-7; D unresolved. CDR1 and CDR2 from the germline V gene are SGHRS and YFSETQ. The CDR3 extends over 13 amino acids. The germline V and J ends were trimmed by 0 bases and 6 bases, with 10 bases remaining between them. The CDR3 region has the DNA TGCGCCAGCAGCTTGGATGGGGAAGGCGAGCAGTACTTC. Amino acids: CASSLDGEGEQYF.

The chain couples TRBV15 to TRBJ2-2; 8 bases map to TRBD2. J was trimmed by 4 bases and V by 0 bases; bases with no gene match: 10. Germline loops: CDR1 LNHNV, CDR2 YYDKDF (reference sequence). CDR3 length equals 18 residues. This CDR3 is CATSRETSSAGVTGELFF. The CDR3 DNA follows: TGTGCCACCAGCAGAGAAACCTCCTCAGCGGGAGTCACCGGGGAGCTGTTTTTT.

Here the CDR3 DNA reads TGCAGCGTTGGGGGGGCCAGCGGAGAGACCCAGTACTTC. Translated, it gives CSVGGASGETQYF. The V call is TRBV29-1, the J call TRBJ2-5, with D perhaps matching TRBD1 or TRBD2 (6 bases each). V gave up 4 bases and J gave up 4 bases, with 13 bases separating them. CDR1 and CDR2 (germline): SQVTM, ANQGSEA. The CDR3 covers 13 residues.

The gene calls are TRBV24-1 and TRBJ2-7; no definite D call. CDR1 is KGHDR, CDR2 SFDVKD, per germline. Trimming shortened V by 3 bases and J by 7 bases, and 12 bases separated the two germline ends. This CDR3 region has 13 residues. CDR3 region: CATSDGPAGEQYF. The CDR3 DNA reads as TGTGCCACCAGTGATGGCCCGGCTGGGGAGCAGTACTTC.

Remarks on this clonotype: Given a much more abundant clone one base away, this may be a read error. This chain links TRBV4-1 with TRBJ2-6, with 7 bases identical to TRBD1. CDR3 length: 17 amino acids. The germline CDR1 and CDR2 sequences are MGHRA and YSYEKL. The J segment lost 1 base and the V segment lost 3 bases, leaving 6 bases of the junction unmatched. The CDR3 DNA sequence: TGCGCCAGCAGCCAGGGGACAGCCACGTCTGGGGCCAACGTCCTGACTTTC. It translates to CASSQGTATSGANVLTF.

V is TRBV7-8 and J is TRBJ2-5; maybe TRBD1 (7 bases). Trimming removed 2 bases from V and 5 bases from J, with 12 bases in between. The CDR3 loop spans 14 amino acids. Looked up from germline, CDR1 is SGHVS and CDR2 is FQNEAQ. The CDR3 reads CASSLQGGAETQYF. The CDR3 nucleotides are TGTGCCAGCAGCTTACAGGGGGGTGCTGAGACCCAGTACTTC.

Note on this clonotype: A read error is possible here, since a much larger clone lies one base away. This is likely a read error, given that the CDR3 carries no conserved phenylalanine or tryptophan at its end. The CDR3 DNA reads as TGTGCCAGCAGCCGTGGACAGGGGGCGCTTGGAAACACCATATATGTT. It encodes CASSRGQGALGNTIYV. The genes are TRBV4-2 and TRBJ1-3, with 11 positions matching TRBD1. This CDR3 has 16 amino acids. Germline CDR1 reads LGHNA; CDR2 reads YNFKEQ. V lost 4 bases, J lost 3 bases, and 5 bases stayed unmatched.

The gene calls are TRBV20-1 and TRBJ2-3; 9 positions agree with TRBD1. Germline V gene lookup returns CDR1 DFQATT and CDR2 SNEGSKA (reference sequence). J gave up 6 bases and V 4 bases, and 14 bases lay outside the gene matches. The CDR3 consists of 16 residues. CDR3 nucleotide sequence: TGCAGTGCTATCAACCGGGACAGGGAGTTTTCGGATACGCAGTATTTT. Protein sequence: CSAINRDREFSDTQYF.

This clonotype has ten or more counts. Here the CDR3 DNA reads TGTGCCAGCAGCTTAGGGGCCTGGGTTTATGAAGCTTTCTTT. It codes for CASSLGAWVYEAFF. The chain joins TRBV11-2 to TRBJ1-1; D remains unclear. The CDR3 contains 14 residues. The V gene's germline CDR1 is SGHAT and CDR2 FQNNGV. Trimming shortened V by 1 base and J by 7 bases, and 13 bases separated the two germline ends.

This clonotype appeared many times. This rearrangement joins TRBV12-3 or TRBV12-4 to TRBJ2-5; tentatively, D is TRBD1 (6 bases). This CDR3 comprises 11 residues. V was trimmed by 8 bases and J by 5 bases, leaving 9 bases between them. The CDR3 DNA reads as TGTGCCAGCTCAAGGGGGGAGACCCAGTACTTC. Translating it yields CASSRGETQYF.

The CDR3: CASSKRQGGPPGLSSYEQYF. As DNA, the CDR3 is TGTGCCAGCAGCAAACGACAGGGAGGGCCACCGGGACTGAGCTCCTACGAGCAGTACTTC. The chain carries TRBV7-9 and TRBJ2-7; D could derive from TRBD1 or TRBD2 (7 bases each). CDR1 is SEHNR, CDR2 FQNEAQ, per germline (reference sequence). CDR3 length: 20 residues. V was trimmed by 5 bases and J by 0 bases, leaving 29 bases between them.

This chain links TRBV7-9 with TRBJ1-3, with D possibly TRBD1 on 5 matching bases. Trimming stripped 5 bases from V and 0 bases from J, with 17 bases between. The CDR3 loop spans 17 amino acids. The germline V gene encodes CDR1 SEHNR and CDR2 FQNEAQ (reference sequence). The CDR3 loop is CASSPLNRGFSGNTIYF. The DNA of the CDR3 is TGTGCCAGCAGCCCCCTAAATAGGGGATTCTCTGGAAACACCATATATTTT. Using reference TRBV7-9 and TRBJ1-3 for the parts outside the CDR3, the full variable domain is DTGVSQNPRHKITKRGQNVTFRCDPISEHNRLYWYRQTLGQGPEFLTYFQNEAQLEKSRLLSDRFSAERPKGSFSTLEIQRTEQGDSAMYLCASSPLNRGFSGNTIYFGEGSWLTVV.

Concerning this clonotype: A single base separates this from a much larger clone, so it may be a read error. This chain connects TRBV6-2 or TRBV6-3 to TRBJ2-7, with TRBD1 as a possible D gene (6 bases). The germline V gene has CDR1 MNHEY and CDR2 SVGEGT. There are 14 residues in the CDR3. The CDR3 sequence is CACSYSTGTYEQYF. CDR3 coding DNA: TGTGCCTGCAGTTACTCGACAGGAACCTACGAGCAGTACTTC.